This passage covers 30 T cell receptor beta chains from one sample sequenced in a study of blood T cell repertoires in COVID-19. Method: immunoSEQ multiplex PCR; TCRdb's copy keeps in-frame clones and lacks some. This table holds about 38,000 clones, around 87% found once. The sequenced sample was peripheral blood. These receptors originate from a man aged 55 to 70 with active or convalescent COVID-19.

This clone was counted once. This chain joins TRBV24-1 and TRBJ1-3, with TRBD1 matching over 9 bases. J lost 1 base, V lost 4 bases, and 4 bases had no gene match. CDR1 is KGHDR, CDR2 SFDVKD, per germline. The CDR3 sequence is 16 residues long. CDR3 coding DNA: TGTGCCACCAGTGACCCCGACAGGGGGTCTGGAAACACCATATATTTT. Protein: CATSDPDRGSGNTIYF.

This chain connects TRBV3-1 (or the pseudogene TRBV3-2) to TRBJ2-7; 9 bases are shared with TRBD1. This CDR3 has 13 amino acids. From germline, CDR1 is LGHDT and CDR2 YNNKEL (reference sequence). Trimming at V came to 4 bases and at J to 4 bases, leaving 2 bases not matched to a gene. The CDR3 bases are TGTGCCAGCAGCCGGGACAGGGAATACGAGCAGTACTTC. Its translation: CASSRDREYEQYF.

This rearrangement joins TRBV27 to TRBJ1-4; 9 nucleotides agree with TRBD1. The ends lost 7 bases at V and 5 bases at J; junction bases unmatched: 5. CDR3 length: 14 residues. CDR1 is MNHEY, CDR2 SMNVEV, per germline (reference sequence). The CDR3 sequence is CASTSGTGNEKLFF. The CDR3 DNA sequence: TGTGCCAGCACCTCCGGGACAGGGAATGAAAAACTGTTTTTT.

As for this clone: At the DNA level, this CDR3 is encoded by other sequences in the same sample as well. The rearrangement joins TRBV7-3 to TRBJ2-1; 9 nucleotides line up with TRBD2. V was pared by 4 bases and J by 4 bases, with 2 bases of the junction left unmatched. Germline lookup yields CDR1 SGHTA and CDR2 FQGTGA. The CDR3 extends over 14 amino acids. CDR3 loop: CASSSGLAYNEQFF. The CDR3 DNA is TGTGCCAGCAGCTCGGGACTAGCATACAATGAGCAGTTCTTC.

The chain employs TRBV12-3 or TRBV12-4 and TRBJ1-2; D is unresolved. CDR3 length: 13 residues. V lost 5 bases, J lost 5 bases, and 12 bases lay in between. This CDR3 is CASSLGPRYGYTF. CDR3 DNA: TGTGCCAGCAGTCTGGGCCCCAGGTATGGCTACACCTTC.

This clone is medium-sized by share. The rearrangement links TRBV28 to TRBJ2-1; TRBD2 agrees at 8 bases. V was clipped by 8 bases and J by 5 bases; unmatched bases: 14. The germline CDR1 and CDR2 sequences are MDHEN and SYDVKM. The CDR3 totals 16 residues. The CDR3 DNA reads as TGTGCCAGCGGAAGTTATTCGACTAGCGTAAACAATGAGCAGTTCTTC. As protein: CASGSYSTSVNNEQFF. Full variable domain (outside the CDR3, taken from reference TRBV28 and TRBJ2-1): DVKVTQSSRYLVKRTGEKVFLECVQDMDHENMFWYRQDPGLGLRLIYFSYDVKMKEKGDIPEGYSVSREKKERFSLILESASTNQTSMYLCASGSYSTSVNNEQFFGPGTRLTVL.

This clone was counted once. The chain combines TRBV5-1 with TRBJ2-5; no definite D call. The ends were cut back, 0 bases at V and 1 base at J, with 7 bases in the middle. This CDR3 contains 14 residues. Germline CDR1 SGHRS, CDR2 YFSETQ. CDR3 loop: CASSLGRVQETQYF. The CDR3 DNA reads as TGCGCCAGCAGCTTGGGTAGAGTCCAAGAGACCCAGTACTTC.

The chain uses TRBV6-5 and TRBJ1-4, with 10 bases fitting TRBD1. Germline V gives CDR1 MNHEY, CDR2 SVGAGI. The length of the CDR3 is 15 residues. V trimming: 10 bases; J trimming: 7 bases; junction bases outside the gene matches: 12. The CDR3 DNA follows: TGTGCCACCAAAAATACCGGGACAGGGGTTGAAAAACTGTTTTTT. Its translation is CATKNTGTGVEKLFF.

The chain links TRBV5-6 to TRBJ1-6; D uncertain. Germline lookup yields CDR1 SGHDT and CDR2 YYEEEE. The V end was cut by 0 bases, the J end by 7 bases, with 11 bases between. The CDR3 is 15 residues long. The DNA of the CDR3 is TGTGCCAGCAGCTTGGCAGAGGTTTCCAATTCACCCCTCCACTTT. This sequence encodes CASSLAEVSNSPLHF.

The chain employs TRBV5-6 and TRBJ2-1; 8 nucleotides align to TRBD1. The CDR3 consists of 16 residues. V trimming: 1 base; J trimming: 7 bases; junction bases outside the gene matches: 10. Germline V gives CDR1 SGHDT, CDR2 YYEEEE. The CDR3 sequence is CASSLWTGRHPNEQFF. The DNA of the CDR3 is TGTGCCAGCAGCTTGTGGACAGGGAGGCATCCGAATGAGCAGTTCTTC.

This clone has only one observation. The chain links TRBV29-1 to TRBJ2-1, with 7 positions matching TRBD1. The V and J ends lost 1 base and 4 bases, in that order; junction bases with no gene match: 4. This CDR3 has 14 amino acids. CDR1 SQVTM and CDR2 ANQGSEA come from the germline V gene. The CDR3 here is CSVEGGQSYNEQFF. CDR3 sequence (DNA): TGCAGCGTTGAAGGGGGACAGTCTTACAATGAGCAGTTCTTC.

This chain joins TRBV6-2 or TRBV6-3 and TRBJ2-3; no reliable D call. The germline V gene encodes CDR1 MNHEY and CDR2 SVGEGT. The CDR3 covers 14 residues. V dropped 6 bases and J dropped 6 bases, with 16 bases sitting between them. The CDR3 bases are TGTGCCAGCAGCCCCCTTCTGCTTCGGGATACGCAGTATTTT. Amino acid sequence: CASSPLLLRDTQYF.

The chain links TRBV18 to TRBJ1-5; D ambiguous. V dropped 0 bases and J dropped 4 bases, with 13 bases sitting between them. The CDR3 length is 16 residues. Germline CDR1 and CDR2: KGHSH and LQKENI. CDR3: CASSPPSTSKNQPQHF. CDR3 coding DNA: TGTGCCAGCTCACCACCGTCGACAAGTAAAAATCAGCCCCAGCATTTT.

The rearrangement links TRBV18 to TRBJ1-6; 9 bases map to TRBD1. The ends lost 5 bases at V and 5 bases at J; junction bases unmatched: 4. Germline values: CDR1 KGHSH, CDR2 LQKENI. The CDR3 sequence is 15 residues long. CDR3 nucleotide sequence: TGTGCCAGCTCATTCGGGACAGGGAATAATTCACCCCTCCACTTT. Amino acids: CASSFGTGNNSPLHF.

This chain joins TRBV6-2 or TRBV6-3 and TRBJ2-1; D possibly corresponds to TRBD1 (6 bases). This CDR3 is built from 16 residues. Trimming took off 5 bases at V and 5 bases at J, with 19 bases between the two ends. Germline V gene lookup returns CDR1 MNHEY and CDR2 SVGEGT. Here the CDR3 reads CASSGRIGGANNEQFF. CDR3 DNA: TGTGCCAGCAGTGGACGGATTGGGGGCGCCAACAATGAGCAGTTCTTC.

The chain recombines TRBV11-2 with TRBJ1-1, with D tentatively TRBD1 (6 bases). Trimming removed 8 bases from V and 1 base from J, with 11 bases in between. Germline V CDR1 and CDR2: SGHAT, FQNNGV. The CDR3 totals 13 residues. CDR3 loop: CASGRQENTEAFF. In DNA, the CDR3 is TGTGCCAGCGGAAGACAGGAGAACACTGAAGCTTTCTTT.

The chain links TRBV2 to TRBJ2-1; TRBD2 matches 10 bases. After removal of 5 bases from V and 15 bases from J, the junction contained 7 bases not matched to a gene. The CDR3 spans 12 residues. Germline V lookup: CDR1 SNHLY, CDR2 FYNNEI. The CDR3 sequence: CASSQSSGSWFF. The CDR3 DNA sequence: TGTGCCAGCAGTCAGTCTAGCGGGAGCTGGTTCTTC. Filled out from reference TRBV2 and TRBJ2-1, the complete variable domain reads EPEVTQTPSHQVTQMGQEVILRCVPISNHLYFYWYRQILGQKVEFLVSFYNNEISEKSEIFDDQFSVERPDGSNFTLKIRSTKLEDSAMYFCASSQSSGSWFFGPGTRLTVL.

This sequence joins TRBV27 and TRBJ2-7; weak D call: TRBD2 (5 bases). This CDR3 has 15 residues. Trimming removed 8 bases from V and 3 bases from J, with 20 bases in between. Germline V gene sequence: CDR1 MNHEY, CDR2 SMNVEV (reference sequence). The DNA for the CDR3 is TGTGCCAGCGGAGAAGGGAGTAACACGAACTACGAGCAGTACTTC. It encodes CASGEGSNTNYEQYF.

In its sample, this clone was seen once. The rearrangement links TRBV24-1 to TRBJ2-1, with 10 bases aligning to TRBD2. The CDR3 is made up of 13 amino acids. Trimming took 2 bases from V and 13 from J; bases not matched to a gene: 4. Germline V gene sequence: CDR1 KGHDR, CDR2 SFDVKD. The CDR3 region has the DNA TGTGCCACCAGTGATTGGGAGCGGGAGGGTCAGTTCTTC. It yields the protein CATSDWEREGQFF.

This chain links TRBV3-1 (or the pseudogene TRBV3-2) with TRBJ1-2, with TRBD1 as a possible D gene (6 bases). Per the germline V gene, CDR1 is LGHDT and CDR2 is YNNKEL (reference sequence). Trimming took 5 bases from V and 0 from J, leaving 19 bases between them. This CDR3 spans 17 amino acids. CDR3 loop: CASSCRQDMLANYGYTF. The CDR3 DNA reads TGTGCCAGCAGCTGCAGACAGGACATGCTAGCTAACTATGGCTACACCTTC.

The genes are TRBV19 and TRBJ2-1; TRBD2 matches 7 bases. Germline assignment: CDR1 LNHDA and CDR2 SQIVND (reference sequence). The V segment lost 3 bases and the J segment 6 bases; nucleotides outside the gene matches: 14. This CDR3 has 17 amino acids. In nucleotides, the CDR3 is TGTGCCAGTAGTATGGGTTGGGGGAGCGGGGATATCAATGAGCAGTTCTTC. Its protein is CASSMGWGSGDINEQFF.

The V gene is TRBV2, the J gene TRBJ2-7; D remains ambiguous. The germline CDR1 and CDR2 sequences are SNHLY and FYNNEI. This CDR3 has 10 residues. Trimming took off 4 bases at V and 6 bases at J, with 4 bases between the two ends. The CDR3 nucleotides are TGTGCCAGCAGTGTGGCCGAGCAGTACTTC. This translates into CASSVAEQYF.

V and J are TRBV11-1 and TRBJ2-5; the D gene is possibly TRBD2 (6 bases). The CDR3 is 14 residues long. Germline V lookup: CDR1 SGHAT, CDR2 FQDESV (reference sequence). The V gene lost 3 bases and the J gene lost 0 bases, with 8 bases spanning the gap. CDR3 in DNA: TGTGCCAGCAGCTTTGGAGGGGACCAAGAGACCCAGTACTTC. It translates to CASSFGGDQETQYF.

The CDR3 is CASSRDREGGYYGYTF. The DNA for the CDR3 is TGCGCCAGCAGCAGGGACAGGGAAGGGGGATACTATGGCTACACCTTC. The rearrangement uses TRBV5-1 and TRBJ1-2; TRBD1 matches 9 bases. There are 16 residues in the CDR3. Losses at the gene ends were 4 bases for V and 3 bases for J; bases not matched to a gene: 10. CDR1 is SGHRS and CDR2 is YFSETQ in the germline V gene.

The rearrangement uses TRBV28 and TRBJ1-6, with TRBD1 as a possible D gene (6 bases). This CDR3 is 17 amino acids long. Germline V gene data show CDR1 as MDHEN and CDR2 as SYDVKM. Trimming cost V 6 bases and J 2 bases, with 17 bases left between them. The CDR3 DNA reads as TGTGCCAGCAGCCCCAGGGGCAGGCCAACCTATAATTCACCCCTCCACTTT. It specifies CASSPRGRPTYNSPLHF.

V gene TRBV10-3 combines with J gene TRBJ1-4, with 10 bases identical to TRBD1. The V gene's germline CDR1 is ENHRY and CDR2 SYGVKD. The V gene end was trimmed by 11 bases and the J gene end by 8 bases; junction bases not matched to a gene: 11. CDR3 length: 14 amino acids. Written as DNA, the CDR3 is TGTGCCGCAGGCGACAGGGGGCAGGAGGAAAAACTGTTTTTT. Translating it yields CAAGDRGQEEKLFF.

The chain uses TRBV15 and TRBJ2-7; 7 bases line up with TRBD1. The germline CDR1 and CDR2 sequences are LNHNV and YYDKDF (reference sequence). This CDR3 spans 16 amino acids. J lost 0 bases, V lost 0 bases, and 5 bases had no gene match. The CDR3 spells CATSRDGTVISYEQYF. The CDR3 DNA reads TGTGCCACCAGCAGAGACGGGACAGTCATCTCCTACGAGCAGTACTTC. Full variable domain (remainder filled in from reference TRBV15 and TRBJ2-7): DAMVIQNPRYQVTQFGKPVTLSCSQTLNHNVMYWYQQKSSQAPKLLFHYYDKDFNNEADTPDNFQSRRPNTSFCFLDIRSPGLGDTAMYLCATSRDGTVISYEQYFGPGTRLTVT.

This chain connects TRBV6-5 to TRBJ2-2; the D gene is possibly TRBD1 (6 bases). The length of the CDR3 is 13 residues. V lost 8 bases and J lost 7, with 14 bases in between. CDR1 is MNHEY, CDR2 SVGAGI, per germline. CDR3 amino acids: CASASGEGGELFF. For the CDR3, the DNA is TGTGCCAGCGCATCAGGGGAAGGCGGGGAGCTGTTTTTT.

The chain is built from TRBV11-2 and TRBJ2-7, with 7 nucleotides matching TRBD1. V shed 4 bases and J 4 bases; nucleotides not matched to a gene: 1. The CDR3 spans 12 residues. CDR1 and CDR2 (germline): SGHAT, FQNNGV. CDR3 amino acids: CASSSQGYEQYF. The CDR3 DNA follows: TGTGCCAGCAGCTCACAGGGGTACGAGCAGTACTTC.

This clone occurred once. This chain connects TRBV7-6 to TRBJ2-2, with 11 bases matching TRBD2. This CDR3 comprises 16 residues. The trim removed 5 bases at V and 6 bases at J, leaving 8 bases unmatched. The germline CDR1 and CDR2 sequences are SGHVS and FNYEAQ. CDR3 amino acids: CASSAQTSGTPGELFF. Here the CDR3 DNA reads TGTGCCAGCAGCGCTCAGACTAGCGGGACCCCCGGGGAGCTGTTTTTT.